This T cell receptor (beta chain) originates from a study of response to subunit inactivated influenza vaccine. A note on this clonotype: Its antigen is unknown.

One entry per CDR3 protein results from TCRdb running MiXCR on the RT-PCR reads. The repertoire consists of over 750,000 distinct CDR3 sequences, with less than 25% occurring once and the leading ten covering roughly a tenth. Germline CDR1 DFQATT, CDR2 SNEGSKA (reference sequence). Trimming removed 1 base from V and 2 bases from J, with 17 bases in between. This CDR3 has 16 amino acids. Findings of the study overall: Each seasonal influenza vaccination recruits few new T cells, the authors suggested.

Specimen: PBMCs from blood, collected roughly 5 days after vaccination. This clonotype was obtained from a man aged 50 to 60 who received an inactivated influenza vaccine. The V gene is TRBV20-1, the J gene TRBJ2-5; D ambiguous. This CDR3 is CSARGPQGNPQETQYF. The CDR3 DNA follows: TGCAGTGCTAGAGGGCCACAAGGGAACCCTCAAGAGACCCAGTACTTC.